This T cell receptor (beta chain) was sequenced during a study of T cell repertoires in cytomegalovirus infection. Study-level background: Shared public TCR beta signatures pointed to both CMV infection and a matching HLA type. Study outcomes and limitations: CMV carriers having the relevant HLA were flagged by cumulative public TCR beta family frequency. HLA-C-restricted, CMV-specific TCR beta clonotypes were dominant ex vivo.

In regard to this clonotype: Its antigen is still unknown.

CDR1 is MGHDK and CDR2 is SYGVNS in the germline V gene. V lost 2 bases, J lost 3 bases, and 18 bases lay in between. This CDR3 is 17 amino acids long. One entry per CDR3 protein, called by TCRdb with MiXCR from the reads. The repertoire holds about 360,000 distinct CDR3 sequences, with 15% to 20% as singletons. The chain combines TRBV25-1 with TRBJ2-3; D possibly matches TRBD1 or TRBD2 (6 bases each). This TCR was sampled from a human donor in good health (CMV status not recorded). Some clones in this sample may be carry-over from other donors' samples. The sequencing sample was made of PBMCs. In DNA form, the CDR3 reads TGTGCCAGCAGTGAAAAGTACAGGGAGGTCGGAACAGATACGCAGTATTTT. Amino acid sequence: CASSEKYREVGTDTQYF.